This note documents a single TCR beta chain sequence. In its sample, this clone was seen a few times. Its antigen is currently not known. Base qualities were left out, and no much larger clone turns up one base away. From the germline V gene (reference sequence), CDR1 is WNHNN and CDR2 is SYGVQD. V loses 4 bases, J loses 0 bases, and the germline ends lie 6 bases apart. Its CDR3 holds 13 amino acids, cysteine through phenylalanine. The read is trimmed to its CDR3 DNA, 39 bases read in frame from base 1. The cohort was made up of hundreds of healthy bone marrow donors. At the time of sampling, every cohort member was nominally healthy, though immune exposures that went unrecorded were likely present. The donor tested CMV seropositive, placing the donor among the 289 seropositive members of the cohort. A peripheral blood sample was collected from each donor, and TCR beta sequencing was performed on peripheral blood mononuclear cells. The Qiagen DNeasy Blood Extraction Kit was used to extract genomic DNA from the blood cell samples.

The data are from a study of cytomegalovirus exposure and HLA in healthy donors (dated by TCRdb to 2017 to 2019). The study in broad terms: According to an earlier analysis of 450 to 650 of the donors, about 179 million T cells yielded 100 million or so unique TCR beta sequences and roughly 280 Gb of sequence data. Roughly 300 gigabases of sequencing data and approximately 92 million unique TCR sequences made up an early release that covered several hundred HLA-typed donors. Of the roughly 400 genotyped donors, approximately 81% were placed in the genetic ancestry cluster associated with self-reported Caucasian donors. The study aimed to test whether signatures of past pathogen exposure could be identified by cataloging public T cell receptors. The T cell repertoires of some 700 subjects were profiled by immunosequencing and related to cytomegalovirus serostatus. A separate validation cohort of approximately 120 different subjects was used in addition to the roughly 700-subject first cohort. High-throughput TCR immunosequencing, statistical association of individual TCRs with disease status, and machine learning were combined to predict cytomegalovirus infection status. In a later analysis, previously published TCR beta repertoires from 550 to 750 donors were re-analyzed and high-resolution HLA genotyping was added so that TCR occurrence patterns could be studied. The later analysis used no new phenotypic data to find candidate immune exposures, relying instead on TCR beta sequences and their occurrence across donors. In an earlier analysis of several hundred of the donors, high-throughput TCR beta sequencing was used to judge whether each TCR beta V gene segment behaved as functional or pseudogenic. Donor age, sex, ethnicity and CMV serostatus were compiled together with the repertoire data. A later genetic analysis took genome-wide SNP genotypes for about 55% of the 666 donors and used that subset as a discovery cohort. Every discovery cohort repertoire had been produced on one sequencing platform. HLA typing covered class I and class II loci at four-digit resolution. Typing coverage varied by locus: about 629-640 donors for A, B, C, DRB1 and DQB1; about 520 for DQA1; about 590 for DPA1; roughly 450 for DPB1. Because of strong linkage in the cohort, roughly five DR-DQ haplotypes were treated as single units for association and clustering. Across roughly 420 genotyped donors of the cohort, an average of approximately 200,000 unique TCR beta nucleotide sequences per donor were sequenced, and 15% to 20% of those sequences were non-productive. Overall study results and their limits: Most TCR sequences were seen in very few donors, while some public TCRs were found in many individuals. In vitro tests confirmed that a few of the cytomegalovirus-associated TCR beta chains recognize cytomegalovirus antigens. According to a later analysis, most CMV-associated TCR beta chains appeared to be HLA-restricted, and the HLA associations seemed to be driven largely by CMV exposure. The only immune exposure information available for the cohort was CMV serostatus. This cohort had only TCR beta chains sequenced, and the lack of alpha or paired-chain data limited which features could be detected. Because HLA typing was unavailable for some donors at each locus, only the typed subset was used in association tests. The presence/absence analyses assumed that sequencing depth was roughly uniform across donors, and that assumption may not be true. When HLA alleles, especially DR and DQ, strongly co-occurred, attributing TCR associations to individual alleles was difficult. A group of highly shared sequence variants was considered likely to be a technical artifact of the sequencing pipeline. The 87-base-pair reads could not distinguish some IMGT-functional V segments, including TRBV6-2 and TRBV6-3, so those segments were excluded. In an earlier analysis of around 500 of the donors, most TCR beta V segments appeared in productive rearrangements about 87% or about 30% of the time, broadly matching IMGT annotations. In a later genetic analysis, a missense DCLRE1C variant was associated with V-gene and J-gene trimming of TCR beta chains, and the association was replicated in an independent cohort. The classifier was reported to diagnose cytomegalovirus status with high specificity and sensitivity in both the original cohort and the validation cohort. Correlated functional status among segregating V segments might be attributable to linkage disequilibrium, but an unknown experimental factor could not be ruled out. Specific HLA alleles were associated with over 15,000 TCR beta sequences at a false discovery rate of 0.05 in a later analysis. It was suggested by the authors that the approach could potentially be generalized to other disease states and immunological phenotypes. The study listed 150 to 200 TCR beta chains as associated with cytomegalovirus. Approximately 18 rarely observed V segments, including chromosome 9 orphons, were excluded from the earlier analysis of approximately 500 of the donors because counts were too low. In a later analysis, several top co-occurrence clusters were reported to appear linked to parvovirus B19, influenza, CMV and Epstein-Barr virus. Compared with equally common non-associated chains, HLA-associated TCR beta chains in a later analysis were more clonally expanded and had lower generation probabilities. A further reported finding was that TCR beta sequences accurately predicted the HLA-A and HLA-B alleles for most subjects in the first cohort. According to a later genetic analysis, donors in an Asian-associated ancestry cluster had fewer N-insertions in productive TCRs than the approximately 700-donor mean. In a later analysis, TCR association rates were found to vary across HLA loci, with the most associated TCRs seen for DRB1 alleles and the fewest for HLA-C alleles.

Library method: the immunoSEQ multiplex PCR assay. A mixture of 60 forward primers for TCR Vbeta segments and 13 reverse primers for TCR Jbeta segments was used in the multiplex PCR. A multiplex PCR assay on genomic DNA amplified the CDR3 region of rearranged TCR beta genes. On the Illumina HiSeq System, the amplified TCR beta libraries were sequenced as 87-base-pair reads. The original methods were these. In a later analysis, approximately 74 million unique TCR beta chains were counted across the roughly 670 repertoires, and about 10 million of these chains were shared by at least two donors. Raw reads were error-corrected and collapsed into unique sequences by a nearest-neighbor algorithm in which closely related sequences were merged to remove PCR and sequencing errors. Alignment of CDR3 sequences to IMGT reference sequences was used to assign V, D and J gene segments. For a sequence to be retained, a match of at least six nucleotides was required to both a V gene segment and a J gene segment. Rearrangements were called productive when the CDR3 lacked stop codons and stayed in frame with V and J; all others were non-productive. CDR3 was defined according to IMGT convention as the region running from the second conserved V-encoded cysteine to the conserved J-encoded phenylalanine. In an earlier analysis of more than 550 of the donors, sequences lacking an unambiguous match to a single V gene segment were excluded. In an earlier analysis of roughly 500 of the donors, V segments were called functional above 56.7% productive rearrangements and were called segregating when the between-donor standard deviation exceeded 5%. A statistical classification framework was built for diagnosing cytomegalovirus status from the catalog of TCR beta chain sequences. In a later analysis, V and J genes were assigned by comparing TCR nucleotide sequences against IMGT/GENE-DB human TR gene sequences. The TCRdist pipeline was used in a later analysis to assign CDR3 sequences and most-parsimonious VDJ recombination scenarios. In a later analysis, every TCR beta chain was defined by the combination of its CDR3 amino acid sequence and its V-gene family, and reads without a unique V-gene family were dropped. As a way to deal with suspected cross-contamination and a sequencing artifact, a later analysis dropped nearly 600 nucleotide sequences that were highly shared and had low generation probability. For each public chain, a later analysis derived a clonal expansion index from normalized ranks of inferred template counts within each repertoire. In a later analysis, generation probabilities were computed with a VDJ recombination model fitted to out-of-frame rearrangements, and the resulting probabilities were checked against IGoR. In a later analysis, TCR-TCR, TCR-HLA and TCR-CMV co-occurrence was scored with hypergeometric tests, and a repertoire-size bias correction was applied to TCR pairs. False discovery rates were estimated in a later analysis by permuting HLA or CMV assignments 20 times. In a later analysis, co-occurring TCRs were grouped using DBSCAN, and TCRdist sequence similarity was added for clustering within HLA-allele-positive subsets. Repertoires with fewer than 30,000 or more than 120,000 public chains, plus five repertoires with anomalous nucleotide sharing, were excluded from co-occurrence clustering. Drawn from immuneACCESS, this table holds only the in-frame rearrangements with V and J called that TCRdb kept. Clones are partly lost; checked studies trace under half to an unresolved V gene and leave the rest unexplained. The V and J calls and clone size were taken over from that table, and D and trimming were inferred from the DNA. Present in this sample are 150,000 to 200,000 clones, 77% of which were seen just once. The ten largest account for about 2.4% of the sample.

The sequence was collected from a woman between 40 and 55 years old in good health and CMV-seropositive. The chain is made from TRBV10-1 and TRBJ2-5; a weak D assignment points to TRBD1 (5 bases agree). Sequenced input: PBMCs. The nucleotides read TGCGCCAGCAGTGGACAGTACCAAGAGACCCAGTACTTC. It specifies CASSGQYQETQYF.